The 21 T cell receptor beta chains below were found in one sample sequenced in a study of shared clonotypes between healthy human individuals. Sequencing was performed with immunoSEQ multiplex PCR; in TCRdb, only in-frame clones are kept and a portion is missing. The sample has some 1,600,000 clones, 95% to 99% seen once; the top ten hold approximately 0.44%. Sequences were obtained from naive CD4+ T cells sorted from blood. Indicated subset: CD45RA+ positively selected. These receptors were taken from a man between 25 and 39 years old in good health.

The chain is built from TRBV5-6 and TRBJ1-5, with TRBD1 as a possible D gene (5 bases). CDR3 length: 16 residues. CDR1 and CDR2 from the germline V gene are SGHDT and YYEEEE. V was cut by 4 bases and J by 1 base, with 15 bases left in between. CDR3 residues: CASSQGTAGSNQPQHF. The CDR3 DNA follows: TGTGCCAGCAGCCAAGGGACGGCTGGGAGCAATCAGCCCCAGCATTTT.

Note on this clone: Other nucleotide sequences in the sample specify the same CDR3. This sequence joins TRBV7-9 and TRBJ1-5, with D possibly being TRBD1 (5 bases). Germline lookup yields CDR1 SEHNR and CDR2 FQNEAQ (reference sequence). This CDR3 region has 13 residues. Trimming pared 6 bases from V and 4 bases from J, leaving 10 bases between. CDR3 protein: CASSSGGNQPQHF. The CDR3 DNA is TGTGCCAGCAGTTCGGGGGGAAATCAGCCCCAGCATTTT.

The DNA of the CDR3 is TGTGCCTGGAGTGTAAGCGGGTGGGAGCAGTACTTC. It codes for CAWSVSGWEQYF. The chain uses TRBV30 and TRBJ2-7; D possibly corresponds to TRBD2 (6 bases). V lost 0 bases to trimming and J lost 7 bases, with 10 bases between them. The CDR3 is 12 residues long. Germline CDR1 GTSNPN, CDR2 SVGIG (reference sequence). The whole variable domain, filled in from reference TRBV30 and TRBJ2-7, reads SQTIHQWPATLVQPVGSPLSLECTVEGTSNPNLYWYRQAAGRGLQLLFYSVGIGQISSEVPQNLSASRPQDRQFILSSKKLLLSDSGFYLCAWSVSGWEQYFGPGTRLTVT.

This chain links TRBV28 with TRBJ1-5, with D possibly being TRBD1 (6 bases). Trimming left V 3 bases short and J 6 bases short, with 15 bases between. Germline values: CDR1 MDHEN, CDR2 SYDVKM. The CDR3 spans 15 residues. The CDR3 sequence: CASSLDSAVTQPQHF. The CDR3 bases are TGTGCCAGCAGTTTGGACAGCGCAGTCACTCAGCCCCAGCATTTT.

CDR3 coding DNA: TGCAGCGCGAAGACTGGACTCGAGGGAGATACGCAGTATTTT. Translated: CSAKTGLEGDTQYF. This chain joins TRBV29-1 and TRBJ2-3; tentatively, D is TRBD2 (5 bases). The CDR3 length is 14 residues. Germline loops: CDR1 SQVTM, CDR2 ANQGSEA. V was shortened by 7 bases and J by 5 bases, with 19 bases between the two germline ends.

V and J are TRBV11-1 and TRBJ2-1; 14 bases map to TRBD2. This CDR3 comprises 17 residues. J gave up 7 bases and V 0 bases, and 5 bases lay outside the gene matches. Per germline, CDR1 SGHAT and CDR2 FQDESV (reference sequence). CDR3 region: CASSLAGTSGSFNEQFF. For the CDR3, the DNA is TGTGCCAGCAGCTTAGCCGGGACTAGCGGGAGTTTTAATGAGCAGTTCTTC.

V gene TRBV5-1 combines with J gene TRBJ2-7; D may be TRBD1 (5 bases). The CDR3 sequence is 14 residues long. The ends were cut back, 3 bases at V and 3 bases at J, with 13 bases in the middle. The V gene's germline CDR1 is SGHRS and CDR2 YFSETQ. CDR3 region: CASSSGPGRYEQYF. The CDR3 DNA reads TGCGCCAGCAGCTCCGGACCAGGGCGCTACGAGCAGTACTTC.

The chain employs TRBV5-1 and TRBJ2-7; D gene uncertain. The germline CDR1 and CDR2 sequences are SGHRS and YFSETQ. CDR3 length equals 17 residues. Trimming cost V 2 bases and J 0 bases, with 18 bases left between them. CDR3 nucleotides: TGCGCCAGCAGCTTCCTACCGACTGCGATGCCCTCCTACGAGCAGTACTTC. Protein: CASSFLPTAMPSYEQYF.

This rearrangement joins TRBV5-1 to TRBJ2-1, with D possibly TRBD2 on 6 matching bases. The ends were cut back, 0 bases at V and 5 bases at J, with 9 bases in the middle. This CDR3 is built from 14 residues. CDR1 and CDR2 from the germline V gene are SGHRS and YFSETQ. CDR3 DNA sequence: TGCGCCAGCAGCTTGGGGGACTGGAACAATGAGCAGTTCTTC. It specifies CASSLGDWNNEQFF.

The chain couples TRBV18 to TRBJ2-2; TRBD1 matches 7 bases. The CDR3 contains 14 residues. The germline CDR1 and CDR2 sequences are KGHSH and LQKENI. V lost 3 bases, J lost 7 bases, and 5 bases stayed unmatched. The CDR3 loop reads CASSPEQGIGELFF. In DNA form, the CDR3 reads TGTGCCAGCTCACCTGAACAGGGGATCGGGGAGCTGTTTTTT. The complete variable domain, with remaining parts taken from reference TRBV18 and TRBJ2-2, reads NAGVMQNPRHLVRRRGQEARLRCSPMKGHSHVYWYRQLPEEGLKFMVYLQKENIIDESGMPKERFSAEFPKEGPSILRIQQVVRGDSAAYFCASSPEQGIGELFFGEGSRLTVL.

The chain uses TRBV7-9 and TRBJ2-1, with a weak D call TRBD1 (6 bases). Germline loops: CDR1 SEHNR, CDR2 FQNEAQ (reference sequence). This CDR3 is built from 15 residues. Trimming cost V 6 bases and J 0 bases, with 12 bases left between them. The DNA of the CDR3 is TGTGCCAGCAGGAAGGGGGAGAGCTCCTACAATGAGCAGTTCTTC. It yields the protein CASRKGESSYNEQFF.

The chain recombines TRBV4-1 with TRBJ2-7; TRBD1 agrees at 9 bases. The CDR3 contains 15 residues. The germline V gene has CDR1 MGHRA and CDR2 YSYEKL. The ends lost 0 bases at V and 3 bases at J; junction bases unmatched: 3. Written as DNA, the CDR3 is TGCGCCAGCAGCCAAGAGTGGGACAGGGACTACGAGCAGTACTTC. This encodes CASSQEWDRDYEQYF.

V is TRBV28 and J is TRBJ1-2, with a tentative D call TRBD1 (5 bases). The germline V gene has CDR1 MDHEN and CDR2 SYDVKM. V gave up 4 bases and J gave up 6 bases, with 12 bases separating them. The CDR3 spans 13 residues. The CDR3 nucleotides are TGTGCCAGCAGTTCACGGAGGGGCGATGGCTACACCTTC. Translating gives CASSSRRGDGYTF.

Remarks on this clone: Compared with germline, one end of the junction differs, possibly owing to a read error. CDR3 protein: CASSQGGLAGVF. The CDR3 DNA sequence: TGTGCCAGCAGCCAAGGCGGACTAGCGGGAGTCTTC. The chain recombines TRBV4-2 with TRBJ2-1; 13 positions agree with TRBD2. Germline V lookup: CDR1 LGHNA, CDR2 YNFKEQ. The CDR3 loop spans 12 amino acids.

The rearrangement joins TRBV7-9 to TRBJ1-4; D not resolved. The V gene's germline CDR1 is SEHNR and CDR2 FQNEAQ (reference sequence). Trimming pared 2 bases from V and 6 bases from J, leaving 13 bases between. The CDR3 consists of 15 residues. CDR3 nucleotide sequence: TGTGCCAGCAGCTTAATGGGTGGGGTAGATGAAAAACTGTTTTTT. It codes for CASSLMGGVDEKLFF. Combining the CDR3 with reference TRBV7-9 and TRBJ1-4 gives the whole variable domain DTGVSQNPRHKITKRGQNVTFRCDPISEHNRLYWYRQTLGQGPEFLTYFQNEAQLEKSRLLSDRFSAERPKGSFSTLEIQRTEQGDSAMYLCASSLMGGVDEKLFFGSGTQLSVL.

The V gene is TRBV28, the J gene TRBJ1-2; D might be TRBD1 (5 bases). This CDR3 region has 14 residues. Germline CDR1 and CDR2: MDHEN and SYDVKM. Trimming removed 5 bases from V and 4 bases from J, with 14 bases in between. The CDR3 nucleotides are TGTGCCAGCAGTGGCCTGGCAGGGCCCTATGGCTACACCTTC. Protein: CASSGLAGPYGYTF.

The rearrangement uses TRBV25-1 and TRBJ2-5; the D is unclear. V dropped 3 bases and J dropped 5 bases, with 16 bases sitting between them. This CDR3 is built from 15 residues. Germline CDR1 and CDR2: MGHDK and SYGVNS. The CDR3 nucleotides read TGTGCCAGCAGTGAGGGGAATGGAAGGTTGGAGACCCAGTACTTC. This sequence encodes CASSEGNGRLETQYF.

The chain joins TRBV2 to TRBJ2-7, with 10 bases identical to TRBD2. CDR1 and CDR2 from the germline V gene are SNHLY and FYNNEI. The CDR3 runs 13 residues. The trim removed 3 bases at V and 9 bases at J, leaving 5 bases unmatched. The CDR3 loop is CASSEVGLAPQYF. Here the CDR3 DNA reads TGTGCCAGCAGTGAGGTGGGACTAGCGCCGCAGTACTTC.

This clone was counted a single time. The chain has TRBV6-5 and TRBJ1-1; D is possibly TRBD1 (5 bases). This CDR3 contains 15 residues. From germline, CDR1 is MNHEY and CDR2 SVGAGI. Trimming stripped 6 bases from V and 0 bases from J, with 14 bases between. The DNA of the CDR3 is TGTGCCAGCAGGAGTTGGGGGGGATTGAACACTGAAGCTTTCTTT. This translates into CASRSWGGLNTEAFF.

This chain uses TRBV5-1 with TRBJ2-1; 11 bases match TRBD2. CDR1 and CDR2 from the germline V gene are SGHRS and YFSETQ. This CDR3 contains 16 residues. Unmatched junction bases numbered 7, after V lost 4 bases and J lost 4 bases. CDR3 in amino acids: CASSNQLAGDYNEQFF. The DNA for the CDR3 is TGCGCCAGCAGCAACCAACTAGCGGGAGATTACAATGAGCAGTTCTTC.

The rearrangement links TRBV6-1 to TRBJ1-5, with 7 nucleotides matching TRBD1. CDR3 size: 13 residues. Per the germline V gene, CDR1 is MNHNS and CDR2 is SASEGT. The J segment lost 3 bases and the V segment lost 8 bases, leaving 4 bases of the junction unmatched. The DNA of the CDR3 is TGTGCCAGCCGGACAGGTGACAATCAGCCCCAGCATTTT. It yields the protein CASRTGDNQPQHF.